Sequencing of this TCR beta chain was carried out in a study of vaccination and CD4 T cells after COVID-19. About the research overall: The post-vaccine samples came a median approximately 72 days after dose two (range 14 to 241).

Sample treatment: roughly 11-day PBMC culture with coronavirus spike peptide pools or control peptides (ViraFEST assay). Following expansion of antigen-specific T cells with peptide pools, ViraFEST then sequenced TCRs. Half of the medium was exchanged for fresh IL-2 medium, first on day 3 and then on day 7. Oncomine TCR Beta short-read sequencing was applied to DNA from cultured CD4+ T cells. TCRdb redid the calling of the PCR reads with MiXCR, one entry per CDR3 protein. Counted here are 10,000 to 15,000 distinct CDR3 sequences, approximately 60% occurring once; the ten biggest clones make up around 8%. In the case of this clonotype: Its antigen is unknown.

With V trimmed by 3 bases and J by 2 bases, 5 bases remained unmatched. This CDR3 comprises 14 residues. Germline V gives CDR1 DFQATT, CDR2 SNEGSKA (reference sequence). The receptor was derived from a human donor who had recovered from COVID-19. Material for sequencing was CD4+ T cells from blood, cultured in vitro. This chain joins TRBV20-1 and TRBJ2-7; 9 bases agree with TRBD2. CDR3 nucleotide sequence: TGCAGTGCTAGGTGGGCTAGCGGGACCTACGAGCAGTACTTC. Residues: CSARWASGTYEQYF.